Following are 14 T cell receptor beta chains from one sample sequenced in a study of blood T cell repertoires in COVID-19. TCRdb's table, derived via immunoSEQ multiplex PCR, lists solely in-frame clones and lacks some. The sample carries 400,000 or so clones, about nine tenths recorded once. The sequenced sample consisted of PBMCs or T cells enriched from blood (not recorded which). These receptors were taken from a man in his late teens or twenties who had recovered from COVID-19.

About this clone itself: In the same sample, other DNA sequences code for this CDR3. The chain recombines TRBV7-9 with TRBJ2-1; D may be TRBD2 (5 bases). V was shortened by 5 bases and J by 9 bases, with 8 bases between the two germline ends. From germline, CDR1 is SEHNR and CDR2 FQNEAQ (reference sequence). This CDR3 comprises 11 residues. CDR3 in amino acids: CASSLSGEQFF. The CDR3 nucleotides are TGTGCCAGCAGCCTAAGCGGTGAGCAGTTCTTC. The full variable domain, with the rest looked up from reference TRBV7-9 and TRBJ2-1, is DTGVSQNPRHKITKRGQNVTFRCDPISEHNRLYWYRQTLGQGPEFLTYFQNEAQLEKSRLLSDRFSAERPKGSFSTLEIQRTEQGDSAMYLCASSLSGEQFFGPGTRLTVL.

The V gene is TRBV5-1, the J gene TRBJ1-3; weak D call: TRBD1 (5 bases). This CDR3 region has 15 residues. Trimming removed 5 bases from V and 1 base from J, with 13 bases in between. Germline lookup yields CDR1 SGHRS and CDR2 YFSETQ. CDR3 DNA sequence: TGCGCCAGCAGGTCTTCAGGGATTTCTGGAAACACCATATATTTT. Residues: CASRSSGISGNTIYF.

This clone was seen once. The chain joins TRBV9 to TRBJ2-3, with D possibly matching TRBD1 (7 bases). The CDR3 runs 16 residues. Germline V CDR1 and CDR2: SGDLS, YYNGEE. Between the trimmed V and J ends, which lost 0 bases and 5 bases, there was a span of 16 bases. CDR3 residues: CASSVAGGGRGDTQYF. DNA of the CDR3: TGTGCCAGCAGCGTAGCTGGAGGGGGCAGGGGAGATACGCAGTATTTT.

This chain connects TRBV7-3 to TRBJ2-7; D gene ambiguous. Germline V gene data show CDR1 as SGHTA and CDR2 as FQGTGA. This CDR3 has 11 amino acids. V was shortened by 0 bases and J by 7 bases, with 4 bases between the two germline ends. Here the CDR3 DNA reads TGTGCCAGCAGCTTAACGAGGGAGCAGTACTTC. It specifies CASSLTREQYF. Based on the CDR3 plus reference TRBV7-3 and TRBJ2-7, the full variable domain is GAGVSQTPSNKVTEKGKYVELRCDPISGHTALYWYRQSLGQGPEFLIYFQGTGAADDSGLPNDRFFAVRPEGSVSTLKIQRTERGDSAVYLCASSLTREQYFGPGTRLTVT.

The chain joins TRBV30 to TRBJ2-1; tentatively, D is TRBD2 (6 bases). Germline-derived CDR1 and CDR2 are GTSNPN and SVGIG (reference sequence). The V gene lost 3 bases and the J gene lost 3 bases, with 9 bases spanning the gap. CDR3 length equals 13 residues. CDR3 sequence reads: CAWRRENYNEQFF. The CDR3 bases are TGTGCCTGGAGACGGGAGAACTACAATGAGCAGTTCTTC.

This clone was counted a single time. The rearrangement links TRBV7-9 to TRBJ1-1; 8 bases are shared with TRBD1. V gave up 2 bases and J gave up 0 bases; unmatched junction bases: 8. Germline V lookup: CDR1 SEHNR, CDR2 FQNEAQ (reference sequence). The CDR3 extends over 17 amino acids. The CDR3 DNA sequence: TGTGCCAGCAGCTTATTGTCTCCGGGACAGGTGAACACTGAAGCTTTCTTT. Amino acids: CASSLLSPGQVNTEAFF. The full variable domain, its missing parts supplied by reference TRBV7-9 and TRBJ1-1, is DTGVSQNPRHKITKRGQNVTFRCDPISEHNRLYWYRQTLGQGPEFLTYFQNEAQLEKSRLLSDRFSAERPKGSFSTLEIQRTEQGDSAMYLCASSLLSPGQVNTEAFFGQGTRLTVV.

This rearrangement joins TRBV3-1 (or the pseudogene TRBV3-2) to TRBJ2-5, with D uncertain. The V gene's germline CDR1 is LGHDT and CDR2 YNNKEL (reference sequence). V lost 4 bases to trimming and J lost 6 bases, with 9 bases between them. The CDR3 is 12 amino acids. This CDR3 is CASSPSTKTQYF. The CDR3 region has the DNA TGTGCCAGCAGCCCAAGTACTAAGACCCAGTACTTC.

The chain combines TRBV19 with TRBJ2-2; 11 bases are a match to TRBD2. The ends lost 7 bases at V and 6 bases at J; junction bases unmatched: 13. The length of the CDR3 is 17 residues. Germline V gene data show CDR1 as LNHDA and CDR2 as SQIVND (reference sequence). The CDR3 region is CASTLFLTSGKAGELFF. CDR3 DNA: TGTGCCAGTACCTTATTCCTGACTAGCGGGAAAGCCGGGGAGCTGTTTTTT. The full variable domain, in which reference TRBV19 and TRBJ2-2 provide the parts outside the CDR3, is DGGITQSPKYLFRKEGQNVTLSCEQNLNHDAMYWYRQDPGQGLRLIYYSQIVNDFQKGDIAEGYSVSREKKESFPLTVTSAQKNPTAFYLCASTLFLTSGKAGELFFGEGSRLTVL.

V gene TRBV19 combines with J gene TRBJ2-1; D is unresolved. Germline V lookup: CDR1 LNHDA, CDR2 SQIVND (reference sequence). V lost 4 bases, J lost 10 bases, and 11 bases lay in between. CDR3 length equals 12 residues. CDR3 bases: TGTGCCAGTAGTAGTCCTTCTCCCGAGCAGTTCTTC. This translates into CASSSPSPEQFF.

This chain connects TRBV4-1 to TRBJ1-2; 8 bases match TRBD1. The CDR3 has 16 amino acids. From germline, CDR1 is MGHRA and CDR2 YSYEKL. Trimming at V came to 1 base and at J to 3 bases, leaving 7 bases not matched to a gene. The CDR3: CASSQVVGQGHYGYTF. In DNA, the CDR3 is TGCGCCAGCAGCCAAGTGGTCGGACAGGGTCACTATGGCTACACCTTC.

The gene calls are TRBV16 and TRBJ1-6; 7 nucleotides line up with TRBD1. J gave up 8 bases and V 7 bases, and 5 bases lay outside the gene matches. The CDR3 covers 13 residues. CDR1 is KGHSY, CDR2 FQNENV, per germline. This CDR3 reads CASTLQGDSPLHF. For the CDR3, the DNA is TGTGCCAGCACCCTCCAGGGGGATTCACCCCTCCACTTT.

There are a few counts of this clone. V and J are TRBV7-9 and TRBJ1-2; D gene unclear. V dropped 5 bases and J dropped 8 bases, with 12 bases sitting between them. Looked up from germline, CDR1 is SEHNR and CDR2 is FQNEAQ (reference sequence). This CDR3 spans 12 amino acids. CDR3: CASSLIERGYTF. CDR3 coding DNA: TGTGCCAGCAGCCTCATTGAGAGAGGCTACACCTTC.

The chain recombines TRBV28 with TRBJ2-7; 9 bases map to TRBD1. Losses at the gene ends were 7 bases for V and 5 bases for J; bases not matched to a gene: 9. Germline CDR1 MDHEN, CDR2 SYDVKM. CDR3 length: 14 amino acids. In DNA, the CDR3 is TGTGCCAGCACTATCGGGACAGGGCTCGACGAGCAGTACTTC. Its protein is CASTIGTGLDEQYF. The whole variable domain, remainder taken from reference TRBV28 and TRBJ2-7, is DVKVTQSSRYLVKRTGEKVFLECVQDMDHENMFWYRQDPGLGLRLIYFSYDVKMKEKGDIPEGYSVSREKKERFSLILESASTNQTSMYLCASTIGTGLDEQYFGPGTRLTVT.

The chain recombines TRBV18 with TRBJ1-4, with 12 bases aligning to TRBD1. After removal of 4 bases from V and 8 bases from J, the junction contained 2 bases not matched to a gene. Germline values: CDR1 KGHSH, CDR2 LQKENI. This CDR3 is built from 14 residues. CDR3 amino acids: CASSRGTGGEKLFF. The CDR3 bases are TGTGCCAGCTCACGCGGGACAGGGGGCGAAAAACTGTTTTTT.